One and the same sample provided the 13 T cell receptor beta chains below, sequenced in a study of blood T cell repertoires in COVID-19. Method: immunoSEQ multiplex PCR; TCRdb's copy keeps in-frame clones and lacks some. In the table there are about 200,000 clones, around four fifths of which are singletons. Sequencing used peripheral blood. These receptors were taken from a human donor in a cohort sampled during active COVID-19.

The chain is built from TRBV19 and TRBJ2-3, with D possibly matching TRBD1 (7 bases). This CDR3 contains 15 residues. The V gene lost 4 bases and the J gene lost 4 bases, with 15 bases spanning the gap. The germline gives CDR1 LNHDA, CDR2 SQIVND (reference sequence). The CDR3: CASSNRQGGSDTQYF. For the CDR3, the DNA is TGTGCCAGTAGTAACAGACAGGGAGGTTCAGATACGCAGTATTTT.

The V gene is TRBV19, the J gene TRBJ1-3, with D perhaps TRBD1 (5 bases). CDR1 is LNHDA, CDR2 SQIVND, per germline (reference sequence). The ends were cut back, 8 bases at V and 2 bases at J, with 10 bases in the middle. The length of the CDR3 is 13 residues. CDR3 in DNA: TGTGCCAGTCATGGGGCAGCTGGAAACACCATATATTTT. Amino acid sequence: CASHGAAGNTIYF.

In nucleotides, the CDR3 is TGTGCCAGCAGCATCCGTACGGGGAGTGGCACCTTC. It is translated as CASSIRTGSGTF. This chain links TRBV5-6 with TRBJ1-2; no clear D. V lost 4 bases and J lost 13, with 17 bases in between. The CDR3 is 12 residues long. Germline V gene data show CDR1 as SGHDT and CDR2 as YYEEEE.

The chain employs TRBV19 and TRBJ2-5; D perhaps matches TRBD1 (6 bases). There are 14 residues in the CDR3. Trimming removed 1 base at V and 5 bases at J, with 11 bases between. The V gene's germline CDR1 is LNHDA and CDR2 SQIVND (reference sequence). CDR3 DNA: TGTGCCAGTAGTATAGGGTTCACAGGGGAGACCCAGTACTTC. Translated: CASSIGFTGETQYF. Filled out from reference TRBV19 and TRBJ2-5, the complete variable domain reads DGGITQSPKYLFRKEGQNVTLSCEQNLNHDAMYWYRQDPGQGLRLIYYSQIVNDFQKGDIAEGYSVSREKKESFPLTVTSAQKNPTAFYLCASSIGFTGETQYFGPGTRLLVL.

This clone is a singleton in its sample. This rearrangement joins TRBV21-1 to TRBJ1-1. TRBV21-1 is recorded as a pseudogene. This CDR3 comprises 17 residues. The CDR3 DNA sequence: TGTGCCAGCAGCAAAGAGCGTCGGGCAGGAGGTTTGACTGAAGCTTTCTTT. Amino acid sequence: CASSKERRAGGLTEAFF.

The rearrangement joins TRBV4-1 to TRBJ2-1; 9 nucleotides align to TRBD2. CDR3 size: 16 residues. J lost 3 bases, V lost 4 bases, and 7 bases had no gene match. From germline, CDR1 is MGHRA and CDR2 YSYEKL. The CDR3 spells CASSPNPAGGYNEQFF. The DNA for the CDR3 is TGCGCCAGCAGCCCAAACCCAGCGGGAGGCTACAATGAGCAGTTCTTC.

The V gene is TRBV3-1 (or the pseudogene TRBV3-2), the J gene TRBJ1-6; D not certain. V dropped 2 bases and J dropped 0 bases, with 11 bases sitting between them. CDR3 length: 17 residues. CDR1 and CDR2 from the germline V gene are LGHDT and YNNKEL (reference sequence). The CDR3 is CASSQFNGRSYNSPLHF. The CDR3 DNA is TGTGCCAGCAGCCAATTTAACGGTCGCTCCTATAATTCACCCCTCCACTTT.

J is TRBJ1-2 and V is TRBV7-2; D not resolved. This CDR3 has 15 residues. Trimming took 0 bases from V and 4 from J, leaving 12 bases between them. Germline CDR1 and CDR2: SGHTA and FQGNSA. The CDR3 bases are TGTGCCAGCAGCTTAGCACGGGTATCGGGCTATGGCTACACCTTC. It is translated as CASSLARVSGYGYTF.

In DNA form, the CDR3 reads TGCGCCAGCAGCCAAGTTAGGGGTAAGGAAGCTTTCTTT. Protein sequence: CASSQVRGKEAFF. The chain combines TRBV4-1 with TRBJ1-1; weak D call: TRBD1 (5 bases). V lost 1 base and J 8 bases, leaving 11 bases between the germline ends. Germline V gene data show CDR1 as MGHRA and CDR2 as YSYEKL. The CDR3 consists of 13 residues.

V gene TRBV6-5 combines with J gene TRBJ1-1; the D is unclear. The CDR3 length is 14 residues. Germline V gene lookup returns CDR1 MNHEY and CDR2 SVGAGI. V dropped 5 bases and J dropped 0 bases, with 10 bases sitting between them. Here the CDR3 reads CASSRSNLNTEAFF. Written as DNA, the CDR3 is TGTGCCAGCAGTCGCAGTAATCTGAACACTGAAGCTTTCTTT.

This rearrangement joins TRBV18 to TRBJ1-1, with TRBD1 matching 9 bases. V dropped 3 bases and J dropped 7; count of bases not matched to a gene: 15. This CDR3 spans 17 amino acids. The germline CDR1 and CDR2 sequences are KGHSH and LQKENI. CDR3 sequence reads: CASSPNQPGQGRGEAFF. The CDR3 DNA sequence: TGTGCCAGCTCACCCAACCAACCAGGACAGGGGAGGGGTGAAGCTTTCTTT. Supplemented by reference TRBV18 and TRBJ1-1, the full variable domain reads NAGVMQNPRHLVRRRGQEARLRCSPMKGHSHVYWYRQLPEEGLKFMVYLQKENIIDESGMPKERFSAEFPKEGPSILRIQQVVRGDSAAYFCASSPNQPGQGRGEAFFGQGTRLTVV.

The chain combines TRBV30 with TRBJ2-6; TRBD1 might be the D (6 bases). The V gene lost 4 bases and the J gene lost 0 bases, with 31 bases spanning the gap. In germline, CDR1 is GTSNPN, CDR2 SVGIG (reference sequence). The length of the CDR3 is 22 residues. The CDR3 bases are TGTGCCTGGAATCCCCTAGGGGCCGGGACACTACACTTGAGCTCTGGGGCCAACGTCCTGACTTTC. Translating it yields CAWNPLGAGTLHLSSGANVLTF.

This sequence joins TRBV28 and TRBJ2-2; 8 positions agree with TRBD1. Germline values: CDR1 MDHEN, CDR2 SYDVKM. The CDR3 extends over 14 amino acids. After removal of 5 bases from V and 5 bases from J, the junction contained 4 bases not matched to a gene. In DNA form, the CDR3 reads TGTGCCAGCAGTCCAGGGGGCCGGACCGGGGAGCTGTTTTTT. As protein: CASSPGGRTGELFF.